The 9 T cell receptor beta chains listed next were all sequenced from one sample in a study of shared clonotypes between healthy human individuals. Assay: immunoSEQ multiplex PCR; the TCRdb copy retains only in-frame clones and omits some. The sample yields about a million clones, around three quarters seen once. Sequenced material: memory CD4+ T cells from PBMCs. The subset: CD45RA-negative fraction. The receptors shown here come from a young man in good health. Some clones in this sample may be carry-over from other donors' samples.

J is TRBJ2-5 and V is TRBV5-4, with no clear D. CDR3 length equals 14 residues. Germline assignment: CDR1 SGHNT and CDR2 YYREEE (reference sequence). V lost 3 bases and J lost 4, with 13 bases in between. The CDR3: CASSSTQRPETQYF. The CDR3, as DNA: TGTGCCAGCAGCTCGACTCAGAGACCAGAGACCCAGTACTTC.

The V and J genes are TRBV5-1 and TRBJ1-1; no clear D gene. Trimming pared 4 bases from V and 4 bases from J, leaving 14 bases between. The CDR3 is 14 amino acids. Looked up from germline, CDR1 is SGHRS and CDR2 is YFSETQ. CDR3 DNA sequence: TGCGCCAGCAGCGGGAGGGCGGAGGTCACTGAAGCTTTCTTT. It yields the protein CASSGRAEVTEAFF.

This rearrangement joins TRBV9 to TRBJ2-5; no firm D call. This CDR3 region has 16 residues. Looked up from germline, CDR1 is SGDLS and CDR2 is YYNGEE. Trimming shortened V by 0 bases and J by 1 base, and 13 bases separated the two germline ends. CDR3: CASSVGGLSSQETQYF. In DNA form, the CDR3 reads TGTGCCAGCAGCGTAGGAGGCCTAAGTAGCCAAGAGACCCAGTACTTC.

This chain uses TRBV28 with TRBJ2-2; D not certain. Germline assignment: CDR1 MDHEN and CDR2 SYDVKM. CDR3 size: 15 residues. Between the trimmed V and J ends, which lost 2 bases and 7 bases, there was a span of 14 bases. The CDR3 nucleotides read TGTGCCAGCAGTTTACTGGTTTTTGGGATCGGGGAGCTGTTTTTT. Residues: CASSLLVFGIGELFF.

V and J are TRBV11-2 and TRBJ2-7; D is perhaps TRBD1 (6 bases). CDR3 size: 14 residues. Trimming shortened V by 0 bases and J by 2 bases, and 8 bases separated the two germline ends. Per the germline V gene, CDR1 is SGHAT and CDR2 is FQNNGV. The CDR3 protein is CASSLEQGPYEQYF. Written as DNA, the CDR3 is TGTGCCAGCAGCTTAGAACAGGGCCCCTACGAGCAGTACTTC.

The CDR3 protein is CSVGWGDNSPLHF. CDR3 DNA: TGCAGCGTTGGGTGGGGAGATAATTCACCCCTCCACTTT. V gene TRBV29-1 combines with J gene TRBJ1-6; D ambiguous. Germline V gene lookup returns CDR1 SQVTM and CDR2 ANQGSEA. Between the trimmed V and J ends, which lost 4 bases and 5 bases, there was a span of 9 bases. The CDR3 runs to 13 residues. Looking up the rest from reference TRBV29-1 and TRBJ1-6 gives the full variable domain: SAVISQKPSRDICQRGTSLTIQCQVDSQVTMMFWYRQQPGQSLTLIATANQGSEATYESGFVIDKFPISRPNLTFSTLTVSNMSPEDSSIYLCSVGWGDNSPLHFGNGTRLTVT.

The genes are TRBV18 and TRBJ2-2; perhaps TRBD2 as D (5 bases). The CDR3 length is 16 residues. The germline gives CDR1 KGHSH, CDR2 LQKENI. V was trimmed by 4 bases and J by 1 base, leaving 13 bases between them. CDR3 DNA sequence: TGTGCCAGCTCACTTGATCAGGCGGGGAACACCGGGGAGCTGTTTTTT. This gives the protein CASSLDQAGNTGELFF.

The V gene is TRBV4-2, the J gene TRBJ2-7, with TRBD1 matching over 7 bases. The germline V gene has CDR1 LGHNA and CDR2 YNFKEQ. The CDR3 extends over 16 amino acids. The J segment lost 2 bases and the V segment lost 0 bases, leaving 7 bases of the junction unmatched. The CDR3 sequence is CASSQDARGQPYEQYF. As DNA, the CDR3 is TGTGCCAGCAGCCAAGATGCTAGGGGACAGCCCTACGAGCAGTACTTC.

V gene TRBV6-1 combines with J gene TRBJ2-3; D not certain. The V and J ends lost 3 bases and 1 base respectively, with 5 bases between them. The germline gives CDR1 MNHNS, CDR2 SASEGT. This CDR3 contains 13 residues. As DNA, the CDR3 is TGTGCCAGCAGTGACACGGGCACAGATACGCAGTATTTT. Translation: CASSDTGTDTQYF.